This section outlines one T cell receptor (beta chain) sequence together with its context. Sample time point: blood 4 weeks post-SBRT, at nephrectomy. The treatment was: 15 Gy SBRT to primary tumor, nephrectomy 4 weeks later. Nephrectomy followed 15 Gy stereotactic body radiation by 4 weeks. The V and J ends lost 5 bases and 1 base respectively, with 11 bases between them. CDR3 length: 14 residues. CDR1 and CDR2 from the germline V gene are SEHNR and FQNEAQ (reference sequence). These data come from a study of radiation and T cells in renal cell carcinoma. Clones were read by immunoSEQ multiplex PCR, and TCRdb kept only the in-frame ones, dropping some. The sample has around 170,000 clones, approximately 90% seen once.

This material consisted of blood, taken from a patient whose treatment included radiotherapy and nephrectomy. The source is a woman aged 45-65 years with renal cell carcinoma. The chain uses TRBV7-9 and TRBJ1-1; possible D gene TRBD1, 6 bases. CDR3 residues: CASSPGHPNTEAFF. The CDR3 nucleotides read TGTGCCAGCAGCCCGGGACACCCGAACACTGAAGCTTTCTTT. Full variable domain (missing parts from reference TRBV7-9 and TRBJ1-1): DTGVSQNPRHKITKRGQNVTFRCDPISEHNRLYWYRQTLGQGPEFLTYFQNEAQLEKSRLLSDRFSAERPKGSFSTLEIQRTEQGDSAMYLCASSPGHPNTEAFFGQGTRLTVV.